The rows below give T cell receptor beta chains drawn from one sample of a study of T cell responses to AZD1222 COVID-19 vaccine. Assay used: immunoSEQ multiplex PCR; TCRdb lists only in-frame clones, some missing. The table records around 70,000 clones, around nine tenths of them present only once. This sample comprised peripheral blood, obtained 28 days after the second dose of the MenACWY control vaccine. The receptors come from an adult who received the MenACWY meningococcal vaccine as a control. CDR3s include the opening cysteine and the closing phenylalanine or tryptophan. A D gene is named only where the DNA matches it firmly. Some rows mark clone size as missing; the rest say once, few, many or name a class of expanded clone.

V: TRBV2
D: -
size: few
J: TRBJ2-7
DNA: TGTGCCAGCAGTGGTTTCTCCGAGCAGTACTTC
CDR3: CASSGFSEQYF

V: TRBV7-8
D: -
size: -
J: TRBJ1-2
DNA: TGTGCCAGCAGCTTAGTACCCCGAACCAACTATGGCTACACCTTC
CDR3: CASSLVPRTNYGYTF

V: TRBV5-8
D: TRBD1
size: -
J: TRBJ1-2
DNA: TGTGCCAGCAGCCCGAGGGGACAGACCCCCTATGGCTACACCTTC
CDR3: CASSPRGQTPYGYTF

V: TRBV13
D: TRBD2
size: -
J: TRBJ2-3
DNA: TGTGCCAGCAGCTCCGGGACTAGCGGAGCGAGCACAGATACGCAGTATTTT
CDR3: CASSSGTSGASTDTQYF

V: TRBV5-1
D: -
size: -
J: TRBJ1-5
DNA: TGCGCCAGCAGCTTGTTCCTAAGGACAGTGCCTAATCAGCCCCAGCATTTT
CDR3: CASSLFLRTVPNQPQHF

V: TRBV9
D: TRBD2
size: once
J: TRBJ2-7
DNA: TGTGCCAGCAGCGTAGGACTAGCGGGATGGGGCGAGCAGTACTTC
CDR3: CASSVGLAGWGEQYF

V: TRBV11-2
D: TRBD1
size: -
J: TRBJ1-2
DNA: TGTGCCAGCAGAAAGCCGGGACAGGGGCACAACTATGGCTACACCTTC
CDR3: CASRKPGQGHNYGYTF

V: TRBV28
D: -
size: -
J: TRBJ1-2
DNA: TGTGCCAGCAGTTTCCAGGACTATGGCTACACCTTC
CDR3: CASSFQDYGYTF

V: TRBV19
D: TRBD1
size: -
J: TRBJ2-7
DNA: TGTGCCAGTAGTATTCCCGGGACAGGGACCTACGAGCAGTACTTC
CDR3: CASSIPGTGTYEQYF

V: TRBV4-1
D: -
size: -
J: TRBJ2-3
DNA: TGCGCCAGCAGCCAAGTACCGATTGATTGGTCGTATAGCACAGATACGCAGTATTTT
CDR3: CASSQVPIDWSYSTDTQYF

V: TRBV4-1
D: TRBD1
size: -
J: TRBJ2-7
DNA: TGCGCCAGCAGCCATCCCCCGGGACAGGTCTACGAGCAGTACTTC
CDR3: CASSHPPGQVYEQYF

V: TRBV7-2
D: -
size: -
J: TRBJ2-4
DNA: TGTGCCAGCAGCGCGAGACAACTAGCCAAAAACATTCAGTACTTC
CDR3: CASSARQLAKNIQYF

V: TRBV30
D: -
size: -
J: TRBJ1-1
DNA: TGTGTTTCGGTGGTGGGCACTGAAGCTTTCTTT
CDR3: CVSVVGTEAFF

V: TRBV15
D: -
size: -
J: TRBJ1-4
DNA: TGTGCCACCAGCAGAGAGGGGGGAGAAAAACTGTTTTTT
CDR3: CATSREGGEKLFF

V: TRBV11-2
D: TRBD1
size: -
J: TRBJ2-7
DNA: TGTGCCAGCAGCTTAACAGGGGCCTACGAGCAGTACTTC
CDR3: CASSLTGAYEQYF

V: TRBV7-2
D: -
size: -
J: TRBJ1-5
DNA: TGTGCCAGCAGCAGACTACAGGACTCTCAGCCCCAGCATTTT
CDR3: CASSRLQDSQPQHF

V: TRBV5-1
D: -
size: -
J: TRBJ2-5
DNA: TGCGCCAGCAGCTTGGTTCAGGGTGTCGGGGAGACCCAGTACTTC
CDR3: CASSLVQGVGETQYF

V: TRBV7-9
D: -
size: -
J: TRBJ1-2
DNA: TGTGCCAGCAGCAACAGGGACTATGGCTACACCTTC
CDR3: CASSNRDYGYTF